The clone carrying this T cell receptor (beta chain) was observed a handful of times. This entry comes from a study of blood T cell repertoires in COVID-19. As processed by the authors: From reference gene primer amplification, estimates of nucleated cell counts were derived. The repertoire was sequenced with immunoSEQ multiplex PCR; TCRdb's copy has only in-frame clones and lacks some. The V and J calls and clone size come from that table; D and trimming were worked out from the DNA. Of roughly 250,000 clones listed, approximately 80% are singletons. The CDR3 loop spans 14 amino acids. CDR1 and CDR2 (germline): DFQATT, SNEGSKA (reference sequence). V shed 3 bases and J shed 0 bases, with 12 bases lying between them.

This clonotype originated in a woman older than 75 with active or convalescent COVID-19. The genes are TRBV20-1 and TRBJ2-7; D uncertain. What was sequenced was peripheral blood. This chain's CDR3 is CSASFYGYSYEQYF. DNA of the CDR3: TGCAGTGCTAGTTTTTACGGTTACTCCTACGAGCAGTACTTC.